A selection of T cell receptor beta chains follows, all from one sample in a study of cytomegalovirus exposure and HLA in healthy donors. Some clones are missing from TCRdb's copy, which holds only in-frame ones; the method was immunoSEQ multiplex PCR. The sample records 150,000 or so clones, around 67% being singletons. Sequenced input: PBMCs. The receptor set was obtained from a young woman in good health and CMV-seronegative. CDR3s include the opening cysteine and the closing phenylalanine or tryptophan. The order of the fields is D gene, J gene, V gene, clone size, CDR3 DNA, CDR3 protein. The D gene is left open where the match is weak. Clone size appears in some rows only: once, few, many, or a class for an expanded clone.

>NA|TRBJ2-2|TRBV29-1|NA
TGCAGCGTCCCCGCTGAAGGGGTCGTGGCCGGGGAGCTGTTTTTT
CSVPAEGVVAGELFF
>TRBD1|TRBJ2-5|TRBV7-6|once
TGTGCCAGCAGTTTGGGACAGGGGTCCCAGTACTTC
CASSLGQGSQYF
>NA|TRBJ1-6|TRBV5-5|few
TGTGCCAGCAGCCCGGAACACTTCCAGGATTCACCCCTCCACTTT
CASSPEHFQDSPLHF
>NA|TRBJ1-1|TRBV7-5|NA
TGTGCCAGAAGCAATGCGAGGGAGTCCTCTCGTCGCACTGAAGCTTTCTTT
CARSNARESSRRTEAFF
>NA|TRBJ2-7|TRBV5-1|NA
TGCGCCAGCAGCTTAAAAAGGGAGTCCTACGAGCAGTACTTC
CASSLKRESYEQYF
>TRBD2|TRBJ2-3|TRBV9|NA
TGTGCCAGCAGCGTTCCGGGGGGGACGCAGTATTTT
CASSVPGGTQYF
>NA|TRBJ1-2|TRBV19|few
TGTGCCAGTAGTATAGTTCAGGGACATTCCTATGGCTACACCTTC
CASSIVQGHSYGYTF
>TRBD1|TRBJ1-4|TRBV4-3|NA
TGCGCCAGCAGCCAAGATTTTTCGGGACAGGGGAGGGCAACTAATGAAAAACTGTTTTTT
CASSQDFSGQGRATNEKLFF
>TRBD1|TRBJ2-1|TRBV7-9|NA
TGTGCCAGCAGCATGAGACAGGGGCTCAATAGCTCCTACAATGAGCAGTTCTTC
CASSMRQGLNSSYNEQFF
>NA|TRBJ2-1|TRBV7-2|NA
TGTGCCAGCAGCCTCGGAGCCCGTGAGCAGTTCTTC
CASSLGAREQFF
>NA|TRBJ2-5|TRBV4-3|once
TGCGCCAGCAGCCAAGATCTTGAGTACGAGACCCAGTACTTC
CASSQDLEYETQYF
>TRBD1|TRBJ1-2|TRBV19|NA
TGTGCCAGTAGTCCAGACAGGGACTATGGCTACACCTTC
CASSPDRDYGYTF
>TRBD1|TRBJ1-6|TRBV5-8|NA
TGTGCCAGCAGCCTGACAGGGACTTCACCCCTCCACTTT
CASSLTGTSPLHF
>NA|TRBJ2-1|TRBV11-2|NA
TGTGCCAGCACCAAGGGGAAAGGGGGTTCCCACAATGAGCAGTTCTTC
CASTKGKGGSHNEQFF
>NA|TRBJ2-2|TRBV4-1|few
TGCGCCAGCAGCCAAGATTGGCAGAACACCGGGGAGCTGTTTTTT
CASSQDWQNTGELFF
>NA|TRBJ2-7|TRBV28|NA
TGTGCCAGCAGTCCCCTCCAAGGAGGCGAGCAGTACTTC
CASSPLQGGEQYF
>NA|TRBJ2-5|TRBV5-5|once
TGTGCCAGCAGCTTGGGGACAGCGGAAGAGACCCAGTACTTC
CASSLGTAEETQYF
>NA|TRBJ2-1|TRBV27|NA
TGTGCCAGCAGGAGGGGGACGTCGCAAAATGAGCAGTTCTTC
CASRRGTSQNEQFF
>NA|TRBJ2-1|TRBV6-4|NA
TGTGCCAGCAGTGTCGCCCCGGGGAGGGGGGATGAGCAGTTCTTC
CASSVAPGRGDEQFF
>TRBD1|TRBJ1-1|TRBV2|NA
TGTGCCGGTCTACAGGGGGCCACTGAAGCTTTCTTT
CAGLQGATEAFF
>TRBD1|TRBJ2-3|TRBV13|NA
TGTGCCAGCAGCACAGGGGGCACAGATACGCAGTATTTT
CASSTGGTDTQYF
>TRBD1|TRBJ1-3|TRBV9|few
TGTGCCAGCAGCATGACAGGGGGCGCCGTCAGGAGCTCTGGAAACACCATATATTTT
CASSMTGGAVRSSGNTIYF
>TRBD1|TRBJ2-7|TRBV7-2|once
TGTGCCAGCAGCCCCAGACAGGGGGCCTCCTACGAGCAGTACTTC
CASSPRQGASYEQYF
>NA|TRBJ1-2|TRBV25-1|NA
TGTGCCAGCAGTGAAACAGGGCTGGGCTACACCTTC
CASSETGLGYTF
>TRBD2|TRBJ2-5|TRBV2|once
TGTGCCAGCAGACTACTAGCGGGGGATATGGGGACCCAGTACTTC
CASRLLAGDMGTQYF
>NA|TRBJ2-1|TRBV6-4|NA
TGTGCCAGCAGTGGAGAAGGAGCGCTCCCCTACAATGAGCAGTTCTTC
CASSGEGALPYNEQFF
>NA|TRBJ1-6|TRBV7-3|NA
TGTGCCAGCAGCTTATGGCCCAGGCCGAATTCACCCCTCCACTTT
CASSLWPRPNSPLHF
>NA|TRBJ1-1|TRBV5-4|once
TGTGCCAGCAGCTTTGAAGGGGCTATGAACACTGAAGCTTTCTTT
CASSFEGAMNTEAFF
>TRBD1|TRBJ1-4|TRBV6-6|NA
TGTGCCAGCAGTTACCCGACAGGGTGGGGTGAAAAACTGTTTTTT
CASSYPTGWGEKLFF
>NA|TRBJ2-3|TRBV7-8|NA
TGTGCCAGCAGCTTAGGACTGTCGGCGGGGGCCAGCACAGATACGCAGTATTTT
CASSLGLSAGASTDTQYF
>NA|TRBJ2-3|TRBV7-2|NA
TGTGCCAGCAGCTTAGGGGTAGCCGGGGATACGCAGTATTTT
CASSLGVAGDTQYF
>NA|TRBJ1-2|TRBV5-4|NA
TGTGCCAGCAGCTTGGGAGTGGGCCCCAACTATGGCTACACCTTC
CASSLGVGPNYGYTF
>NA|TRBJ2-1|TRBV7-7|NA
TGTGCCAGCAGCCCTAATAGCGGCGGCTACAATGAGCAGTTCTTC
CASSPNSGGYNEQFF
>TRBD2|TRBJ2-1|TRBV29-1|NA
TGCAGCGTTGCGGGGGGAGCCGTCAATGAGCAGTTCTTC
CSVAGGAVNEQFF
>TRBD2|TRBJ2-1|TRBV10-2|NA
TGCGCCAGCAGGGGGACTAGTCAGGTCAATGAGCAGTTCTTC
CASRGTSQVNEQFF
>TRBD1|TRBJ2-4|TRBV29-1|NA
TGCAGCGTTGAAGGGACAGGGGGAAGAGGGAACATTCAGTACTTC
CSVEGTGGRGNIQYF